Detailed here is one T cell receptor (beta chain). The data derive from a study of cytomegalovirus exposure and HLA in healthy donors. The CDR3 extends over 15 amino acids. V was clipped by 8 bases and J by 7 bases; unmatched bases: 7. Germline V CDR1 and CDR2: SGHRS, YFSETQ. Use of 60 Vbeta and 13 Jbeta primers characterized the PCR. Generated by immunoSEQ multiplex PCR, the TCRdb table keeps only in-frame clones and is missing some. Of roughly 100,000 clones listed, over 65% are singletons. The chain combines TRBV5-1 with TRBJ1-6; 12 nucleotides align to TRBD1. Input material: PBMCs. This sequence originates from a human donor in good health. CDR3 nucleotides: TGCGCCAGTAACCGGGACAGGGGGCCCAATTCACCCCTCCACTTT. It is translated as CASNRDRGPNSPLHF.